This TCR beta chain was identified in a study of blood T cell repertoires in COVID-19. Only in-frame clones appear in the TCRdb table, and some are missing; sequencing was by immunoSEQ multiplex PCR. The sample has about 100,000 clones, approximately 90% seen once. V gave up 6 bases and J gave up 5 bases; unmatched junction bases: 7. Germline CDR1 and CDR2: SGHTA and FQGNSA. The CDR3 length is 14 residues. This receptor was identified in a human donor with active COVID-19. The donor label of this sample is uncertain. The sample comprised peripheral blood. The chain recombines TRBV7-2 with TRBJ2-7; TRBD1 agrees at 10 bases. The CDR3 DNA reads TGTGCCAGCAGTTCTGGACAGGGGGTCGACGAGCAGTACTTC. Residues: CASSSGQGVDEQYF.